The source of this TCR beta chain is a study of T cells after yellow fever vaccination. Findings of the study overall: The appearance of a small share of clonotypes in both CD4 and CD8 compartments was observed.

Regarding this clonotype: Its antigen remains unidentified.

One entry per CDR3 protein, called by TCRdb with MiXCR from the 5' RACE reads. The table has over 100,000 distinct CDR3 sequences, 8% to 9.5% seen once. The CDR3 has 11 residues. Trimming cost V 5 bases and J 2 bases, with 2 bases left between them. Per the germline V gene, CDR1 is SGHTA and CDR2 is FQGNSA. The origin of this receptor is a man between 25 and 39 years old who received the YFV17D yellow fever vaccine. The chain joins TRBV7-2 to TRBJ2-3; D remains ambiguous. The sample in question was CD8+ T cells sorted from PBMCs, obtained 45 days after the yellow fever booster vaccination. The CDR3: CASSNTDTQYF. For the CDR3, the DNA is TGTGCCAGCAGCAACACAGATACGCAGTATTTT. The full variable domain, rest sourced from reference TRBV7-2 and TRBJ2-3, is GAGVSQSPSNKVTEKGKDVELRCDPISGHTALYWYRQSLGQGLEFLIYFQGNSAPDKSGLPSDRFSAERTGGSVSTLTIQRTQQEDSAVYLCASSNTDTQYFGPGTRLTVL.